The count of the clone carrying this T cell receptor beta chain is one. Antigen specificity is unknown. TCRdb keeps only in-frame clones here, not all; method: immunoSEQ multiplex PCR. The table lists around 64,000 clones, about 90% of them singletons. This sample is part of a study of T cells in localized non-small cell lung cancer. Trimming removed 0 bases from V and 5 bases from J; junction bases left unmatched: 7. This CDR3 is 16 amino acids long. The germline V gene has CDR1 LGHNA and CDR2 YNFKEQ. Study observations and caveats: Multi-region tumor sequencing was not done, so intratumor heterogeneity could not be excluded.

Sample: peripheral blood, taken before any cancer treatment. The source of this sequence is a man aged 40 to 75 with stage I squamous cell lung carcinoma. The chain joins TRBV4-2 to TRBJ2-3; TRBD1 matches 8 bases. CDR3 sequence: CASSQEGRGLVDTQYF. Here the CDR3 DNA reads TGTGCCAGCAGCCAAGAGGGCAGGGGGCTGGTAGATACGCAGTATTTT.